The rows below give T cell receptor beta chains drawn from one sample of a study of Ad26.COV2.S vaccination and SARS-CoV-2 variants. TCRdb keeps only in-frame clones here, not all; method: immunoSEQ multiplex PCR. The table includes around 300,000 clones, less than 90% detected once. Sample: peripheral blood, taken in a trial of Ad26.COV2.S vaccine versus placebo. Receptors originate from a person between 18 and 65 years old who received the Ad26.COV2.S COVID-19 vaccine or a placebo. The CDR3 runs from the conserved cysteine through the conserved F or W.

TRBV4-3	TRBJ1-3	CASSQVGTALSGNTIYF
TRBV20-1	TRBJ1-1	CSARGQGTAFF
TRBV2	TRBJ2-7	CASRLQGRGYEQYF
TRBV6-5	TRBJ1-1	CASLPLTVNTEAFF
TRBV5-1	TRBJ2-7	CASSHGLAGGSYEQYF
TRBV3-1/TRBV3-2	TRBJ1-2	CASSQVGPEGGYTF
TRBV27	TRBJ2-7	CASSSLGYEQYF
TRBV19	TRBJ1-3	CASSIRDPGNTIYF
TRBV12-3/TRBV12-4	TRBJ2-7	CASTGQPTYEQYF
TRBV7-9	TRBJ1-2	CASSLGSVQDRYGYTF
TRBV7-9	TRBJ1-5	CASSLGGRQPQHF
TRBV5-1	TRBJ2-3	CASSLGIGWGGTDTQYF
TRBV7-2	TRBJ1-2	CASSGPGQGWDYGYTF
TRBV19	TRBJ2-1	CASRTSQGAYKNEQFF
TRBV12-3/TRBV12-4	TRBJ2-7	CASSVGTVEQYF
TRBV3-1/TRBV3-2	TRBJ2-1	CASSRNLAGAGNEQFF
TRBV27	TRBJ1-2	CASSFGGGYGYTF
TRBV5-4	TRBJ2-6	CASNLLQGFAGANVLTF
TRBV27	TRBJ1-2	CASSPTTLNYGYTF
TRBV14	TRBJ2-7	CASSQVGQPPYEQYF
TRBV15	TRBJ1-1	CATSRDLAGGGTEAFF
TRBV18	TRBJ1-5	CASSPGGGSNQPQHF
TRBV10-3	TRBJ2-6	CAISYRGIGSGANVLTF
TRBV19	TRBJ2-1	CASSIGGSGSYNEQFF
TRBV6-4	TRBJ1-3	CASSGGENAGNTIYF
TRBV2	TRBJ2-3	CAGSTDTQYF
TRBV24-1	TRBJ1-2	CATSDRSAGYTF
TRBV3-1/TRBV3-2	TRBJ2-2	CASSQGLAGVGGELFF
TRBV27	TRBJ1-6	CASSLEADYNSPLHF
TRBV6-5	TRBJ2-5	CASSRGSETQYF
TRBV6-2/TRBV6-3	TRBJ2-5	CASSYSQLSGPQETQYF
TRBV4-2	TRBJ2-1	CASSQEDWGGASGRAYNEQFF
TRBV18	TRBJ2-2	CANSPQGVNTGELFF
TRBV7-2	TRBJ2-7	CASSFDRQGPYEQYF
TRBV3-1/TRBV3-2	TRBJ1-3	CASSQGTGSSGNTIYF
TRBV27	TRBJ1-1	CASSYQGATEAFF
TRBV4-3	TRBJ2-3	CASSQDRGTDTQYF
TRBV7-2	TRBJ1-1	CASSPRGGGRWAFF
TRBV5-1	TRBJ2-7	CASMGLTYEQYF
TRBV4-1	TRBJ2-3	CASSQGESYTDTQYF
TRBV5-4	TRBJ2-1	CASSSRTSGNYNEQFF
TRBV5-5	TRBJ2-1	CASSFLRTSGSLHNEQFF
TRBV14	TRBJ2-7	CASSLLSGALYEQYF
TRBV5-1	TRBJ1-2	CASSLLGQSNYGYTF
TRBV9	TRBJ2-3	CASSADRVTQYF
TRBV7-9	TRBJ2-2	CASRTVSNTGELFF
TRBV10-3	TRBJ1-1	CAISNGQIEAFF
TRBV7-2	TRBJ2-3	CASSLASRLAGPYTDTQYF
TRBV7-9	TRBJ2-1	CASSSGTSGDNEQFF
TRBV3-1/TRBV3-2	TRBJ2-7	CASSQADSGEQYF
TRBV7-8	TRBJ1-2	CASSRGHDGYTF
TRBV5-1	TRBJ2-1	CASSLRTSGSYNEQFF
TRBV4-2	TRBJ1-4	CASSQVRATNEKLFF
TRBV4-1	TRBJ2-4	CASSQVGTSRNIQYF
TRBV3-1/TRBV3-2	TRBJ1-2	CASSQGVWGYTF